The TCR beta chain described here comes from a study of radiation and T cells in renal cell carcinoma. The time point is: blood 4 weeks post-SBRT, at nephrectomy. Treatment reported: 15 Gy SBRT to primary tumor, nephrectomy 4 weeks later. Trimming took 3 bases from V and 6 from J, leaving 12 bases between them. This CDR3 spans 14 amino acids. The germline V gene encodes CDR1 MNHNS and CDR2 SASEGT. Libraries were prepared by immunoSEQ multiplex PCR; TCRdb keeps only in-frame clonotypes and omits some of them. The sample yields approximately 150,000 clones, around nine tenths seen once. Worth noting for this clone: What it recognizes is unknown.

Notes on the study in general: Pretreatment tumor biopsies were lacking, so baseline clonotypes are unknown.

This TCR was recovered from a woman aged 45-65 years with renal cell carcinoma. The V and J genes are TRBV6-1 and TRBJ1-5, with a tentative D call TRBD1 (5 bases). The material sequenced was blood, taken from a patient whose treatment included radiotherapy and nephrectomy. The CDR3 sequence is CASSDGGDSQPQHF. Written as DNA, the CDR3 is TGTGCCAGCAGTGACGGGGGGGATAGTCAGCCCCAGCATTTT.